This passage covers 21 T cell receptor beta chains from one sample sequenced in a study of OX40 agonist ivuxolimab in advanced cancers. Clones were read by immunoSEQ multiplex PCR, and TCRdb kept only the in-frame ones, dropping some. The data show around 97,000 clones, about 84% seen once. The input for sequencing was CD4+ or CD8+ T cells sorted from blood, taken in a trial of the OX40 agonist ivuxolimab. Receptors originate from an adult with an advanced solid tumor such as melanoma, head and neck, liver or kidney cancer.

The chain employs TRBV9 and TRBJ1-2, with D hard to call. Germline values: CDR1 SGDLS, CDR2 YYNGEE. With 3 bases removed from V and 4 bases from J, the gap between germline ends came to 4 bases. This CDR3 is 11 amino acids long. The CDR3 region has the DNA TGTGCCAGCAGCGCTGGCTATGGCTACACCTTC. As protein: CASSAGYGYTF.

V and J are TRBV10-3 and TRBJ1-2; no clear D gene. The CDR3 contains 12 residues. With 4 bases removed from V and 8 bases from J, the gap between germline ends came to 11 bases. CDR1 ENHRY and CDR2 SYGVKD come from the germline V gene. CDR3: CAISGSNQGYTF. CDR3 nucleotide sequence: TGTGCCATCAGTGGAAGCAATCAGGGCTACACCTTC.

As DNA, the CDR3 is TGTGCCAGTAGTCCCCATAGCGGGAGCAATGAGCAGTTCTTC. It encodes CASSPHSGSNEQFF. This chain connects TRBV19 to TRBJ2-1; 9 bases are shared with TRBD2. CDR3 length equals 14 residues. The junction had 5 bases not matched to a gene; V was cut back by 5 bases and J by 6 bases. In germline, CDR1 is LNHDA, CDR2 SQIVND (reference sequence).

This clone was found a few times. The J gene is TRBJ2-2, the V gene TRBV7-2, with D hard to call. The CDR3 has 14 amino acids. Germline V CDR1 and CDR2: SGHTA, FQGNSA. V dropped 3 bases and J dropped 6 bases, with 11 bases sitting between them. Here the CDR3 reads CASSFSTLAGELFF. DNA for the CDR3: TGTGCCAGCAGCTTCTCTACCTTGGCCGGGGAGCTGTTTTTT.

CDR3 bases: TGCGCCAGCAGCCAAGACCCAGGCCCTTACGAGCAGTACTTC. It translates to CASSQDPGPYEQYF. V gene TRBV4-3 combines with J gene TRBJ2-7, with D unclear. Looked up from germline, CDR1 is LGHNA and CDR2 is YSLEER. CDR3 length equals 14 residues. V lost 0 bases, J lost 4 bases, and 10 bases lay in between.

The chain recombines TRBV5-1 with TRBJ2-3, with D uncertain. The CDR3 consists of 14 residues. V lost 2 bases to trimming and J lost 7 bases, with 14 bases between them. Germline CDR1 SGHRS, CDR2 YFSETQ. CDR3 nucleotides: TGCGCCAGCAGCTTCGAGACATCGGTGCATACGCAGTATTTT. This sequence encodes CASSFETSVHTQYF.

In its sample, this clone is medium-sized. The V call is TRBV14, the J call TRBJ1-6, with a weak D call TRBD1 (6 bases). This CDR3 has 17 amino acids. The V end was cut by 0 bases, the J end by 6 bases, with 15 bases between. The germline V gene has CDR1 SGHDN and CDR2 FVKESK. The CDR3 bases are TGTGCCAGCAGCCAAGACCCCGGGGGGCGCCTTAATTCACCCCTCCACTTT. As protein: CASSQDPGGRLNSPLHF.

This clone has just a few counts. The genes are TRBV29-1 and TRBJ1-1; perhaps TRBD1 as D (6 bases). There are 16 residues in the CDR3. Trimming took 4 bases from V and 0 from J, leaving 18 bases between them. Germline assignment: CDR1 SQVTM and CDR2 ANQGSEA. The CDR3 protein is CSVGPPTRTVNTEAFF. As DNA, the CDR3 is TGCAGCGTTGGTCCCCCTACAAGGACAGTGAACACTGAAGCTTTCTTT.

The J gene is TRBJ2-7, the V gene TRBV27; TRBD1 agrees at 7 bases. Germline lookup yields CDR1 MNHEY and CDR2 SMNVEV (reference sequence). The CDR3 has 15 residues. With 3 bases clipped from V and 2 bases from J, the junction kept 7 bases outside the gene matches. Here the CDR3 reads CASSFGTEFPYEQYF. For the CDR3, the DNA is TGTGCCAGCAGTTTCGGGACAGAGTTTCCCTACGAGCAGTACTTC.

The V call is TRBV7-6, the J call TRBJ2-1; the D gene could be TRBD1 or TRBD2 (6 bases each). Germline CDR1 reads SGHVS; CDR2 reads FNYEAQ. The CDR3 has 16 residues. Trimming pared 1 base from V and 3 bases from J, leaving 13 bases between. The CDR3 DNA reads TGTGCCAGCAGCTTAGGAGGGGGGCGAATCTACAATGAGCAGTTCTTC. As protein: CASSLGGGRIYNEQFF. Filled out from reference TRBV7-6 and TRBJ2-1, the complete variable domain reads GAGVSQSPRYKVTKRGQDVALRCDPISGHVSLYWYRQALGQGPEFLTYFNYEAQQDKSGLPNDRFSAERPEGSISTLTIQRTEQRDSAMYRCASSLGGGRIYNEQFFGPGTRLTVL.

This chain joins TRBV27 and TRBJ2-7, with TRBD1 matching over 8 bases. The CDR3 sequence is 16 residues long. V was pared by 6 bases and J by 4 bases, with 14 bases of the junction left unmatched. The germline V gene has CDR1 MNHEY and CDR2 SMNVEV (reference sequence). The CDR3 loop reads CASRIGGQGAGYEQYF. The CDR3 bases are TGTGCCAGCAGGATCGGGGGTCAGGGGGCCGGTTACGAGCAGTACTTC.

The rearrangement uses TRBV19 and TRBJ1-4; TRBD1 matches at 7 bases. CDR3 length: 14 amino acids. Trimming took 2 bases from V and 6 from J; bases not matched to a gene: 3. Germline V gene data show CDR1 as LNHDA and CDR2 as SQIVND (reference sequence). CDR3 in amino acids: CASSIIGGDEKLFF. The CDR3 DNA sequence: TGTGCCAGTAGTATAATAGGGGGCGATGAAAAACTGTTTTTT.

The rearrangement links TRBV18 to TRBJ1-6, with 8 nucleotides matching TRBD1. The germline gives CDR1 KGHSH, CDR2 LQKENI. The CDR3 is 15 amino acids. V lost 5 bases to trimming and J lost 5 bases; unmatched junction nucleotides: 5. The CDR3 nucleotides are TGTGCCAGCTCAGTACAGGGGGTGGATAATTCACCCCTCCACTTT. Amino acids: CASSVQGVDNSPLHF. Filled out from reference TRBV18 and TRBJ1-6, the complete variable domain reads NAGVMQNPRHLVRRRGQEARLRCSPMKGHSHVYWYRQLPEEGLKFMVYLQKENIIDESGMPKERFSAEFPKEGPSILRIQQVVRGDSAAYFCASSVQGVDNSPLHFGNGTRLTVT.

The chain combines TRBV7-6 with TRBJ1-3; TRBD1 might be the D (5 bases). The V gene's germline CDR1 is SGHVS and CDR2 FNYEAQ. V lost 5 bases and J lost 1, with 9 bases in between. The CDR3 has 14 amino acids. The CDR3 DNA sequence: TGTGCCAGCAGCCCTAGGGGATCTGGAAACACCATATATTTT. Translated: CASSPRGSGNTIYF.

This clone came up a few times. The chain has TRBV6-1 and TRBJ2-1; 7 nucleotides align to TRBD1. The CDR3 sequence is 13 residues long. Looked up from germline, CDR1 is MNHNS and CDR2 is SASEGT. V shed 4 bases, J shed 9 bases, and the junction held 6 bases outside the gene matches. The CDR3 region is CASSVNRGGEQFF. In DNA, the CDR3 is TGTGCCAGCAGTGTTAACAGGGGTGGTGAGCAGTTCTTC.

This chain joins TRBV7-2 and TRBJ2-2; D unresolved. The V end lost 5 bases, the J end lost 3 bases, and 7 bases lay between the germline ends. The CDR3 is 13 residues long. The germline CDR1 and CDR2 sequences are SGHTA and FQGNSA. The CDR3 DNA reads as TGTGCCAGCAGCCTTTATGACACCGGGGAGCTGTTTTTT. It specifies CASSLYDTGELFF.

CDR3 sequence: CASSLGTGREQYF. The CDR3 DNA reads TGTGCCAGCAGCTTAGGGACAGGGAGGGAGCAGTACTTC. This chain links TRBV7-8 with TRBJ2-7; 8 nucleotides agree with TRBD1. From germline, CDR1 is SGHVS and CDR2 FQNEAQ. The CDR3 has 13 residues. V lost 1 base, J lost 7 bases, and 3 bases stayed unmatched.

The chain employs TRBV5-8 and TRBJ2-3; a weak D match, TRBD2 (5 bases). CDR3 size: 15 residues. V was pared by 0 bases and J by 0 bases, with 8 bases between. The germline V gene encodes CDR1 SGHTS and CDR2 YDEGEE. The CDR3 loop reads CASSLGGSSTDTQYF. In DNA form, the CDR3 reads TGTGCCAGCAGCTTGGGCGGGTCTAGCACAGATACGCAGTATTTT. Full variable domain (outside the CDR3, taken from reference TRBV5-8 and TRBJ2-3): EAGVTQSPTHLIKTRGQQATLRCSPISGHTSVYWYQQALGLGLQFLLWYDEGEERNRGNFPPRFSGRQFPNYSSELNVNALELEDSALYLCASSLGGSSTDTQYFGPGTRLTVL.

This clone appeared a single time. The chain combines TRBV19 with TRBJ2-1; D may be TRBD1 (5 bases). CDR1 and CDR2 (germline): LNHDA, SQIVND (reference sequence). The V gene lost 4 bases and the J gene lost 5 bases, with 24 bases spanning the gap. This CDR3 is built from 18 residues. Written as DNA, the CDR3 is TGTGCCAGTAGTAGAACATCGTCCCTAAGGGGCAGGAACAATGAGCAGTTCTTC. This codes for CASSRTSSLRGRNNEQFF.

The J gene is TRBJ1-5, the V gene TRBV10-2, with D maybe TRBD1 (6 bases). The germline gives CDR1 WSHSY, CDR2 SAAADI. The V end was cut by 4 bases, the J end by 2 bases, with 12 bases between. The CDR3 sequence is 15 residues long. Here the CDR3 DNA reads TGCGCCAGCAGTGGCCGGGACAATCGCAATCAGCCCCAGCATTTT. Translated, it gives CASSGRDNRNQPQHF.

The chain is built from TRBV27 and TRBJ1-1; no firm D call. The V and J ends lost 2 bases and 0 bases respectively, with 7 bases between them. This CDR3 spans 14 amino acids. Germline loops: CDR1 MNHEY, CDR2 SMNVEV (reference sequence). Here the CDR3 DNA reads TGTGCCAGCAGTTTAAGTCGTCTGAACACTGAAGCTTTCTTT. This translates into CASSLSRLNTEAFF.